Below, 5 T cell receptor beta chains from the same sample are listed, as sequenced in a study of blood T cells in healthy people across ages. A second PCR of about 6 to 12 cycles used a sample-barcoded 5' primer and a J-beta primer mix. TCRdb analysed the 5' RACE reads with MiXCR anew, one entry per CDR3 protein. Of roughly 930,000 distinct CDR3 sequences listed, approximately 49% are singletons. Material: blood. The source of these receptors is a man aged 30 to 45 in good health.

This chain links TRBV20-1 with TRBJ2-1, with 10 bases that match TRBD2. The CDR3 contains 17 residues. V shed 5 bases and J 9 bases; nucleotides not matched to a gene: 19. CDR1 is DFQATT and CDR2 is SNEGSKA in the germline V gene (reference sequence). CDR3 amino acids: CSASRRRLAGASGEQFF. In nucleotides, the CDR3 is TGCAGTGCTTCCCGACGGCGGCTAGCGGGGGCCTCGGGTGAGCAGTTCTTC.

CDR3 DNA: TGCAGCGTTTACAGGGGGAACTACGAGCAGTACTTC. Protein product: CSVYRGNYEQYF. The V call is TRBV29-1, the J call TRBJ2-7; 8 bases are a match to TRBD1. V lost 5 bases to trimming and J lost 3 bases; unmatched junction nucleotides: 3. Germline CDR1 is SQVTM and CDR2 is ANQGSEA. The CDR3 spans 12 residues.

The chain carries TRBV20-1 and TRBJ1-6, with 7 bases aligning to TRBD1. The CDR3 loop spans 16 amino acids. CDR1 is DFQATT, CDR2 SNEGSKA, per germline (reference sequence). V was pared by 5 bases and J by 7 bases, with 14 bases of the junction left unmatched. The CDR3 region has the DNA TGCAGTGCTGCCAATGCGGCAGGGGGAGAGAATTCACCCCTCCACTTT. The encoded protein is CSAANAAGGENSPLHF.

This clonotype was recorded many times. The chain carries TRBV27 and TRBJ2-5; 9 bases map to TRBD1. CDR3 length: 16 residues. V was pared by 2 bases and J by 4 bases, with 8 bases of the junction left unmatched. Germline CDR1 and CDR2: MNHEY and SMNVEV (reference sequence). The CDR3 bases are TGTGCCAGCAGTTTACTGGGACAGGGTATGCGAGAGACCCAGTACTTC. It specifies CASSLLGQGMRETQYF.

This chain uses TRBV6-5 with TRBJ2-1; 9 positions agree with TRBD1. The CDR3 runs 15 residues. Per germline, CDR1 MNHEY and CDR2 SVGAGI. V lost 4 bases, J lost 10 bases, and 11 bases stayed unmatched. CDR3 in amino acids: CASSLGQGIVGEQFF. DNA for the CDR3: TGTGCCAGCAGTTTGGGACAGGGAATCGTGGGGGAGCAGTTCTTC.